This is a list of T cell receptor beta chains from one sample in a study of control samples from healthy donors and cancer patients. Only in-frame clones appear in the TCRdb table, and some are missing; sequencing was by immunoSEQ multiplex PCR. This sample has about 120,000 clones, with more than 80% found just once. The sequencing sample was made of blood. Receptors originate from a man in his fifties in good health. Each CDR3 is given with its conserved first and last residue. D genes are given only for firm matches. Size is omitted from some rows. Given values are once, few, many or a class for expanded clones.

abundance	d_gene	v_gene	j_gene	CDR3nt	CDR3aa
NA	NA	TRBV19	TRBJ2-4	TGTGCCACCTCAGTCATTGGTTCTGACATTCAGTACTTC	CATSVIGSDIQYF
NA	NA	TRBV19	TRBJ2-5	TGTGCCAGTAGTGGAGGACGGACCCAGTACTTC	CASSGGRTQYF
once	TRBD1	TRBV3-1/TRBV3-2	TRBJ2-5	TGTGCCAGCAGCCCAGGGGGCCGGGAGACCCAGTACTTC	CASSPGGRETQYF
NA	TRBD2	TRBV19	TRBJ2-3	TGTGCCAGTAGTATCGGCGGGGGTACAGATACGCAGTATTTT	CASSIGGGTDTQYF
NA	TRBD1	TRBV18	TRBJ2-7	TGTGCCAGCTCACCACCGGGACAGGGAGGCGAGCAGTACTTC	CASSPPGQGGEQYF
NA	TRBD1	TRBV7-2	TRBJ2-2	TGTGCCAGCAGCTTACGGGACAGGGGCACCGGGGAGCTGTTTTTT	CASSLRDRGTGELFF
NA	TRBD1	TRBV19	TRBJ2-3	TGTGCCAGTAGTTACGGACAGGGCCAGGGCACAGATACGCAGTATTTT	CASSYGQGQGTDTQYF
NA	NA	TRBV5-1	TRBJ1-2	TGCGCCAGCAGCTTGGAGGCAGGCCGTAATAACTATGGCTACACCTTC	CASSLEAGRNNYGYTF
NA	TRBD1	TRBV2	TRBJ1-2	TGTGCCAGCAGTCCCACAGGGGAAGCATATGGCTACACCTTC	CASSPTGEAYGYTF
NA	TRBD2	TRBV2	TRBJ2-3	TGTGCCAGCAGTGACGATCGGGAGGGAGTGCTTGCAGATACGCAGTATTTT	CASSDDREGVLADTQYF
NA	NA	TRBV2	TRBJ2-7	TGTGCCAGCAAATCAGGGGAGCAGCGTTACGAGCAGTACTTC	CASKSGEQRYEQYF
NA	TRBD1	TRBV6-2/TRBV6-3	TRBJ1-1	TGTGCCAGCAGTTCGTTCTACAGGGGGGGACAGAACACTGAAGCTTTCTTT	CASSSFYRGGQNTEAFF
NA	NA	TRBV9	TRBJ1-3	TGTGCCAGCAGCGCCCCTCGCCCCCCGGGCCGGGCGAGCCTAAACACCATATATTTT	CASSAPRPPGRASLNTIYF
NA	NA	TRBV30	TRBJ1-3	TGTGCCTGGAGTAGCTCTGGAAACACCATATATTTT	CAWSSSGNTIYF
NA	NA	TRBV11-2	TRBJ1-5	TGTGCCAGCAGCTCGGCTCACGGGTCAAATCAGCCCCAGCATTTT	CASSSAHGSNQPQHF
NA	NA	TRBV18	TRBJ1-1	TGTGCCAGCTCACCTGGCGGGAACACTGAAGCTTTCTTT	CASSPGGNTEAFF
NA	NA	TRBV19	TRBJ1-5	TGTGCCAGTAGTATTGGGACCCCTCAGCCCCAGCATTTT	CASSIGTPQPQHF
NA	NA	TRBV19	TRBJ2-7	TGTGCCAGTAGTATGGCCGGGTCCTACGAGCAGTACTTC	CASSMAGSYEQYF
NA	TRBD1	TRBV28	TRBJ1-1	TGTGCCAGCAGTACCCGGACAGGAGTTGAAGCTTTCTTT	CASSTRTGVEAFF
NA	NA	TRBV6-5	TRBJ1-2	TGTGCCAGCAACCCCTCGACAGCTTATGGCTATGGCTACACCTTC	CASNPSTAYGYGYTF
NA	TRBD1	TRBV9	TRBJ1-1	TGTGCCAGCAGCCTCCGCCCAGGGGGCCCGAACACTGAAGCTTTCTTT	CASSLRPGGPNTEAFF
NA	TRBD1	TRBV9	TRBJ1-2	TGTGCCAGCAGCCGCGCGGACAGGGACCACACCTTC	CASSRADRDHTF
NA	NA	TRBV9	TRBJ1-1	TGTGCCAGCAGCGGTCAGGGCGCCGAAGCTTTCTTT	CASSGQGAEAFF
NA	NA	TRBV3-1/TRBV3-2	TRBJ1-2	TGTGCCAGCAGCCGGGGACATTCTAACTATGGCTACACCTTC	CASSRGHSNYGYTF
NA	NA	TRBV12-3/TRBV12-4	TRBJ2-1	TGTGCCAGCAGTTTATATGAGCAGTTCTTC	CASSLYEQFF
few	NA	TRBV6-6	TRBJ1-5	TGTGCCAGCAGTCCTGTTGGTGGCGTAGCAAGCAATCAGCCCCAGCATTTT	CASSPVGGVASNQPQHF
NA	NA	TRBV19	TRBJ1-1	TGTGCCAGTAGTATAGGCGGGGGCCCGAACACTGAAGCTTTCTTT	CASSIGGGPNTEAFF
NA	NA	TRBV5-1	TRBJ2-5	TGCGCCAGCAGCTTGGAGCCCCACCCAGGCACAATTGGGTCCCAGTACTTC	CASSLEPHPGTIGSQYF
NA	NA	TRBV30	TRBJ1-6	TGTGCCTGGAGCACAAGGTCTCAGGGTGGATCTAATTCACCCCTCCACTTT	CAWSTRSQGGSNSPLHF
NA	TRBD1	TRBV9	TRBJ1-5	TGTGCCAGCAGCGTGGGACAGGGGATCTATAGCAATCAGCCCCAGCATTTT	CASSVGQGIYSNQPQHF
NA	TRBD1	TRBV7-6	TRBJ2-7	TGTGCCAGCAGCTCAATCCGGGACAGGGGTTACGAGCAGTACTTC	CASSSIRDRGYEQYF
NA	NA	TRBV9	TRBJ1-3	TGTGCCAGCAGCGTAGAACAAGGGTCTGGAAACACCATATATTTT	CASSVEQGSGNTIYF
NA	NA	TRBV7-8	TRBJ2-7	TGTGCCAGCAGCTTACTAGTCTCCTACGAGCAGTACTTC	CASSLLVSYEQYF
NA	TRBD1	TRBV7-8	TRBJ1-1	TGTGCCAGCAGCTTAGGGACAGGGAAGTCTGAAGCTTTCTTT	CASSLGTGKSEAFF
NA	TRBD2	TRBV3-1/TRBV3-2	TRBJ2-5	TGTGCCAGCAGCCAAGGAAGGTGGTCGAGCGGGGGGCCGGAAGAGACCCAGTACTTC	CASSQGRWSSGGPEETQYF
NA	TRBD1	TRBV19	TRBJ2-3	TGTGCCAGTAGTATAGATGAGGGGGCGTGGGCTAGCACAGATACGCAGTATTTT	CASSIDEGAWASTDTQYF
NA	NA	TRBV19	TRBJ1-5	TGTGCCAGTACCGAACGATGGGGGAATCAGCCCCAGCATTTT	CASTERWGNQPQHF
NA	NA	TRBV5-1	TRBJ2-1	TGCGCCAGCAGCTTAGGAGGGGACAATGAGCAGTTCTTC	CASSLGGDNEQFF
NA	NA	TRBV19	TRBJ1-1	TGTGCCAGTAGCCGGGGCCTAGTAAACACTGAAGCTTTCTTT	CASSRGLVNTEAFF
few	TRBD1	TRBV19	TRBJ1-2	TGTGCCAGTAGTGAGCCCCGACAGGGCGGCTATGGCTACACCTTC	CASSEPRQGGYGYTF
NA	NA	TRBV7-8	TRBJ2-2	TGTGCCAGCAGCTTCAGGGGTAGGAACACCGGGGAGCTGTTTTTT	CASSFRGRNTGELFF
NA	NA	TRBV19	TRBJ1-5	TGTGCCGGTACTGACATGACGTTAGGCAATCAGCCCCAGCATTTT	CAGTDMTLGNQPQHF
few	NA	TRBV3-1/TRBV3-2	TRBJ1-2	TGTGCCAGCAGCCAAGAGGGATCGGGCTACACCTTC	CASSQEGSGYTF
NA	NA	TRBV5-6	TRBJ1-1	TGTGCCAGCAGCTCTACAGGTTCCGCTGAAGCTTTCTTT	CASSSTGSAEAFF
NA	NA	TRBV13	TRBJ2-2	TGTGCCAGCAGCTCAGAACAGGGTTACGGGGAGCTGTTTTTT	CASSSEQGYGELFF
NA	NA	TRBV6-5	TRBJ2-7	TGTGCCAGCAAAGACAGTTCCTACGAGCAGTACTTC	CASKDSSYEQYF
NA	NA	TRBV30	TRBJ2-5	TGTGCCTGGGGGGGCCCGGAGGAGACCCAGTACTTC	CAWGGPEETQYF
NA	TRBD1	TRBV3-1/TRBV3-2	TRBJ1-1	TGTGCCAGCAGCCCCCAGGGGGCAGAGAACACTGAAGCTTTCTTT	CASSPQGAENTEAFF
NA	TRBD1	TRBV6-2/TRBV6-3	TRBJ1-2	TGTGCCAGCAGTTACCTACCGGGACAGGGCTATGGCTACACCTTC	CASSYLPGQGYGYTF
once	TRBD1	TRBV7-9	TRBJ2-7	TGTGCCAGCAGCTTAGCGGGGGACAGGCTTCACTACGAGCAGTACTTC	CASSLAGDRLHYEQYF
NA	TRBD2	TRBV5-1	TRBJ2-5	TGCGCCAGCAGCTTACTAGCGGGGGGGCCGGGAGAGACCCAGTACTTC	CASSLLAGGPGETQYF
NA	NA	TRBV5-1	TRBJ2-5	TGCGCCAGCAGCTCAGGGGGGGCGGGAGAGACCCAGTACTTC	CASSSGGAGETQYF
NA	NA	TRBV18	TRBJ1-5	TGTGCCAGCTCACCAGCCCAGGCCCAGCCCCAGCATTTT	CASSPAQAQPQHF
few	NA	TRBV5-4	TRBJ1-6	TGTGCCAGCAGCTTGGGGGGGGGCCGTTCACCCCTCCACTTT	CASSLGGGRSPLHF
NA	TRBD1	TRBV2	TRBJ2-6	TGTGCCAGCAGGCCCAGGGGGATACTCTCTGGGGCCAACGTCCTGACTTTC	CASRPRGILSGANVLTF
NA	NA	TRBV6-5	TRBJ1-1	TGTGCCAGCAGTCCCGAAGTGGACGGCACTGAAGCTTTCTTT	CASSPEVDGTEAFF
NA	NA	TRBV11-3	TRBJ1-1	TGTGCCAGCAGCTTAGATTTCGAGACTGAAGCTTTCTTT	CASSLDFETEAFF
NA	TRBD2	TRBV7-2	TRBJ2-1	TGTGCCAGCAGCACCCCAGCGGGGGCCCCTCGGAATGAGCAGTTCTTC	CASSTPAGAPRNEQFF
NA	NA	TRBV30	TRBJ2-3	TGTGCCTGGAGGTACGCGGGGGCCACAACTAGCACAGATACGCAGTATTTT	CAWRYAGATTSTDTQYF
NA	TRBD2	TRBV5-1	TRBJ2-5	TGCGCCAGCTTAGCGGGGGGGCCGGGAGAGACCCAGTACTTC	CASLAGGPGETQYF